The sequence of this T cell receptor (beta chain) was determined in a study of response to subunit inactivated influenza vaccine. Via MiXCR, TCRdb re-called the RT-PCR reads, giving one row per CDR3 protein. The sample lists around 790,000 distinct CDR3 sequences; around 21% were seen once. This CDR3 has 16 residues. The J segment lost 5 bases and the V segment lost 0 bases, leaving 2 bases of the junction unmatched. CDR1 is LGHDT and CDR2 is YNNKEL in the germline V gene (reference sequence). The sequenced sample was PBMCs from blood, obtained around 5 days after vaccination. This chain joins TRBV3-1 and TRBJ2-5; 14 bases agree with TRBD2. The sequence derives from a man in his forties or fifties who received an inactivated influenza vaccine. The CDR3 coding sequence is TGTGCCAGCAGCCAAGATCGACTAGCGGGGGGGGAGACCCAGTACTTC. This gives the protein CASSQDRLAGGETQYF.